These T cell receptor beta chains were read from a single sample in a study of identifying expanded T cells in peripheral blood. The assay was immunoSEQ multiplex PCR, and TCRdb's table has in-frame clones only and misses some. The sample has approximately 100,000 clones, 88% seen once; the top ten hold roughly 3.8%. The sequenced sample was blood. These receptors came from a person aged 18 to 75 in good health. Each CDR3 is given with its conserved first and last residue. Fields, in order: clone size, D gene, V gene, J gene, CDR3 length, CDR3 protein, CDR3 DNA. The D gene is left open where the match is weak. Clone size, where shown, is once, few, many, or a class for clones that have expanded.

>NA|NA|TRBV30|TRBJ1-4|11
CAWSKGVQLFF
TGTGCCTGGAGTAAGGGGGTGCAACTGTTTTTT
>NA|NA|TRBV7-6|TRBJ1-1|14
CASSLGGEGTEAFF
TGTGCCAGCAGCTTAGGCGGGGAGGGGACTGAAGCTTTCTTT
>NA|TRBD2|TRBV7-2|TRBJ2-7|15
CASSSVAGEVYEQYF
TGTGCCAGCAGCTCCGTAGCGGGAGAAGTGTACGAGCAGTACTTC
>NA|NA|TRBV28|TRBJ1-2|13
CASSFTGNYGYTF
TGTGCCAGCAGTTTTACAGGGAACTATGGCTACACCTTC
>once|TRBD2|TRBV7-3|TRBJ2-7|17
CASSLDLAGGFSYEQYF
TGTGCCAGCAGCTTAGACTTGGCGGGAGGGTTCTCCTACGAGCAGTACTTC
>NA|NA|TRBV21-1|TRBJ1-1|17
CASSKVPTGGRNTEAFF
TGTGCCAGCAGCAAAGTTCCGACAGGGGGGCGGAACACTGAAGCTTTCTTT
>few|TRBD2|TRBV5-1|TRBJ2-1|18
CASSQPGTSGSSYNEQFF
TGCGCCAGCAGCCAACCTGGGACTAGCGGGAGCTCCTACAATGAGCAGTTCTTC
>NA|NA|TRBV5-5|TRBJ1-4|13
CASSGTPNEKLFF
TGTGCCAGCAGCGGTACACCTAATGAAAAACTGTTTTTT
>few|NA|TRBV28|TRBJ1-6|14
CASSLAPFNSPLHF
TGTGCCAGCAGTTTAGCGCCTTTCAATTCACCCCTCCACTTT
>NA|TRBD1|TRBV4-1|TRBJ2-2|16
CASSQVGQGYTGELFF
TGCGCCAGCAGCCAAGTAGGACAGGGATACACCGGGGAGCTGTTTTTT
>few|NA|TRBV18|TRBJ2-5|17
CASSPPLVAVHQETQYF
TGTGCCAGCTCACCCCCGTTAGTAGCAGTGCATCAAGAGACCCAGTACTTC
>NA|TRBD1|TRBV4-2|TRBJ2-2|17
CASSQVGQGAYTGELFF
TGTGCCAGCAGCCAAGTAGGGCAGGGGGCTTATACCGGGGAGCTGTTTTTT
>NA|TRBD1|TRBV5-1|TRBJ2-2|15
CASSSGQGIPGELFF
TGCGCCAGCAGCTCCGGACAGGGGATACCCGGGGAGCTGTTTTTT
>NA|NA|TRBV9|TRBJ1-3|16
CASSPSGTSSGNTIYF
TGTGCCAGCAGCCCATCCGGGACCAGCTCTGGAAACACCATATATTTT
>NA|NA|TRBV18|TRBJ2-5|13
CASSPGTQETQYF
TGTGCCAGCTCACCAGGGACCCAAGAGACCCAGTACTTC
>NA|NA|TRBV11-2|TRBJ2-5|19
CASSRWGSFRRGPQETQYF
TGTGCCAGCAGCCGTTGGGGGTCGTTCCGGCGAGGCCCGCAAGAGACCCAGTACTTC
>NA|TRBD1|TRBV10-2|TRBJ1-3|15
CASSWTGLSGNTIYF
TGCGCCAGCTCTTGGACAGGACTCTCTGGAAACACCATATATTTT
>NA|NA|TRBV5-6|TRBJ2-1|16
CASSLVGRVSSNEQFF
TGTGCCAGCAGCTTGGTCGGCAGGGTTAGCAGCAATGAGCAGTTCTTC
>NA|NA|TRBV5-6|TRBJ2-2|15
CASRPTGRDTGELFF
TGTGCCAGCAGACCTACAGGGCGAGACACCGGGGAGCTGTTTTTT
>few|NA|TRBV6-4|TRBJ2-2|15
CASSEGGGASGELFF
TGTGCCAGCAGTGAAGGAGGGGGGGCCTCCGGGGAGCTGTTTTTT
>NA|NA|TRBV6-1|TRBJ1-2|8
CASKGLFF
TGTGCCAGCAAAGGACTTTTCTTC
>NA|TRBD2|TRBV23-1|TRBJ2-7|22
CASSQSTSGRFPPEYLYYEQYF
TGCGCCAGCAGTCAATCAACTAGCGGGAGATTCCCTCCCGAATACCTCTACTACGAGCAGTACTTC
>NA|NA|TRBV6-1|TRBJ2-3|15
CASSNGLVSTDTQYF
TGTGCCAGCTCTAATGGACTGGTTAGCACAGATACGCAGTATTTT
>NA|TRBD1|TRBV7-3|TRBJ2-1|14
CASSLTDRGNEQFF
TGTGCCAGCAGCTTAACGGACAGGGGGAATGAGCAGTTCTTC
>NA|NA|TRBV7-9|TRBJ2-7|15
CASGESGASGYEQYF
TGTGCCAGCGGGGAGAGCGGAGCCTCGGGCTACGAGCAGTACTTC
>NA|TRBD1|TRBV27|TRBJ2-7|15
CASSFRGPTPYEQYF
TGTGCCAGCAGTTTCAGGGGGCCAACTCCCTACGAGCAGTACTTC
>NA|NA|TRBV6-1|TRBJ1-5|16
CASSENQGVSNQPQHF
TGTGCCAGCAGTGAGAATCAGGGTGTAAGCAATCAGCCCCAGCATTTT
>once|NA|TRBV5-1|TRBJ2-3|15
CASSLFTGSTDTQYF
TGCGCCAGCAGCTTGTTCACGGGTAGCACAGATACGCAGTATTTT
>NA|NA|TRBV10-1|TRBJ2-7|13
CASSVPGQGEQYF
TGCGCCAGCAGTGTCCCGGGTCAGGGCGAGCAGTACTTC
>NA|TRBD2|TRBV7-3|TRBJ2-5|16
CASSLGLAGGQETQYF
TGTGCCAGCAGCTTGGGACTAGCGGGAGGACAAGAGACCCAGTACTTC
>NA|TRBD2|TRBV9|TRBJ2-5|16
CASSVGAGGPQETQYF
TGTGCCAGCAGCGTAGGGGCGGGAGGGCCGCAAGAGACCCAGTACTTC
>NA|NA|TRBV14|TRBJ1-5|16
CASSQNVGPLNQPQHF
TGTGCCAGCAGCCAAAACGTCGGACCTCTTAATCAGCCCCAGCATTTT
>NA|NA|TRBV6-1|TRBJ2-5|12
CASSEGVGTQYF
TGTGCCAGCAGTGAAGGGGTCGGGACCCAGTACTTC
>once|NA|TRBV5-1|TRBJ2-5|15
CASSPSGGPGETQYF
TGCGCCAGCAGCCCATCTGGGGGGCCGGGAGAGACCCAGTACTTC
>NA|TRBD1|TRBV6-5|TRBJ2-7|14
CASSPGTVPYEQYF
TGTGCCAGCAGCCCCGGGACAGTACCCTACGAGCAGTACTTC
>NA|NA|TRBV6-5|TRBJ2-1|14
CASSYSGGHNEQFF
TGTGCCAGCAGTTACTCGGGCGGCCACAATGAGCAGTTCTTC
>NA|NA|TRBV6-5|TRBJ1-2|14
CASSALTGSIGYTF
TGTGCCAGCAGTGCCCTGACAGGAAGTATAGGCTACACCTTC
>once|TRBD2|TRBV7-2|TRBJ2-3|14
CASSLGGRAQTQYF
TGTGCCAGCAGCTTAGGCGGGAGGGCCCAGACGCAGTATTTT
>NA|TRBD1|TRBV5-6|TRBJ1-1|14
CASSWGQGHTEAFF
TGTGCCAGCAGCTGGGGACAGGGCCACACTGAAGCTTTCTTT
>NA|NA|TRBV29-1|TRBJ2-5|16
CSVAPLAFSYQETQYF
TGCAGCGTTGCCCCGCTAGCCTTCTCGTACCAAGAGACCCAGTACTTC
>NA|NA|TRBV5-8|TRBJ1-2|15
CASSLGGGRFHGYTF
TGTGCCAGCAGCTTGGGAGGGGGTCGTTTCCATGGCTACACCTTC
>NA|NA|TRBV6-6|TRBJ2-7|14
CASSDRYREGEQYF
TGTGCCAGCAGTGATCGTTACAGGGAGGGAGAGCAGTACTTC
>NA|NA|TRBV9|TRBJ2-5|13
CASSVGVGETQYF
TGTGCCAGCAGCGTAGGGGTGGGGGAGACCCAGTACTTC
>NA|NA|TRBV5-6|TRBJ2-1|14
CASSFPSSYNEQFF
TGTGCCAGCAGCTTTCCTAGCTCCTACAATGAGCAGTTCTTC
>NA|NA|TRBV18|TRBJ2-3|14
CASSPERPADTQYF
TGTGCCAGCTCACCGGAGCGTCCAGCAGATACGCAGTATTTT
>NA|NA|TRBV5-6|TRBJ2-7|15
CASSFRTVHVYEQYF
TGTGCCAGCAGCTTTAGGACAGTGCACGTATACGAGCAGTACTTC
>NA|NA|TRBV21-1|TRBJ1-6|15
CASSKGGGKDSPLHF
TGTGCCAGCAGCAAAGGGGGTGGGAAAGACTCACCCCTCCACTTT
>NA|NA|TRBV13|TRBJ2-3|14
CASCEGGGTDTQYF
TGTGCCAGCTGTGAGGGGGGGGGCACAGATACGCAGTATTTT
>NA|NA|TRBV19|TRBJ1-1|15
CASSIEAGRNTEAFF
TGTGCCAGTAGTATAGAGGCAGGGCGAAACACTGAAGCTTTCTTT
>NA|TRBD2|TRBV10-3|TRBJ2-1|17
CAISKILAGSSYNEQFF
TGTGCCATCAGTAAAATTTTAGCGGGATCCTCCTACAATGAGCAGTTCTTC
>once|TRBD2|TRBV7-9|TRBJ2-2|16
CASSWTSGGPSGELFF
TGTGCCAGCAGCTGGACTAGCGGGGGCCCCTCCGGGGAGCTGTTTTTT
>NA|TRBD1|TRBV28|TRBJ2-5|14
CASSSQDRVETQYF
TGTGCCAGCAGTTCCCAGGACAGGGTGGAGACCCAGTACTTC